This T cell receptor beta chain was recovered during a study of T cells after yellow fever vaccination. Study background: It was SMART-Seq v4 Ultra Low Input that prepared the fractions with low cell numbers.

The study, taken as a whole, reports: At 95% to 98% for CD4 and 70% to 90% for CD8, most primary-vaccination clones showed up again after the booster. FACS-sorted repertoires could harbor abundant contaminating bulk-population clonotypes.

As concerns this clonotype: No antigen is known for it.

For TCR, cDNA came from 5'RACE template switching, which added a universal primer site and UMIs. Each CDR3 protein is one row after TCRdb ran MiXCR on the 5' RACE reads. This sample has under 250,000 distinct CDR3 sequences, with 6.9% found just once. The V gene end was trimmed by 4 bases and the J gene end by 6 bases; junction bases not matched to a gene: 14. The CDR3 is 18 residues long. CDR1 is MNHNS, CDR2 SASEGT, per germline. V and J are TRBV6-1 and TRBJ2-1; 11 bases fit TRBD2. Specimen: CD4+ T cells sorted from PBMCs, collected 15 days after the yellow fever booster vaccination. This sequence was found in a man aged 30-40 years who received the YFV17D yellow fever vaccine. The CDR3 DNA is TGTGCCAGCAGTGTAGGGGTACTAGCGGGAGCCTACCCCAATGAGCAGTTCTTC. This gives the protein CASSVGVLAGAYPNEQFF.